The 28 T cell receptor beta chains in this list originate from one sample, sequenced in a study of blood T cell repertoires in COVID-19. Only in-frame clones appear in the TCRdb table, and some are missing; sequencing was by immunoSEQ multiplex PCR. The sample comprises some 670,000 clones, around 90% of which are singletons, and over 0.2% rests with the top ten. Sequences were obtained from peripheral blood. Receptors were obtained from a young woman with acute or convalescent COVID-19.

V is TRBV5-1 and J is TRBJ2-5, with 10 bases aligning to TRBD1. CDR3 length: 14 residues. CDR1 and CDR2 (germline): SGHRS, YFSETQ. Germline trimming cut 2 bases from V and 9 bases from J; bases unmatched to any gene: 7. CDR3 residues: CASSFGDRGQAQYF. As DNA, the CDR3 is TGCGCCAGCAGCTTCGGAGACAGGGGGCAGGCCCAGTACTTC.

The rearrangement links TRBV3-1 (or the pseudogene TRBV3-2) to TRBJ1-1; 7 bases fit TRBD1. Per germline, CDR1 LGHDT and CDR2 YNNKEL (reference sequence). V lost 5 bases, J lost 1 base, and 7 bases stayed unmatched. The CDR3 has 15 amino acids. The CDR3 coding sequence is TGTGCCAGCAGCGTTCACAGGGGAGGGAACACTGAAGCTTTCTTT. It encodes CASSVHRGGNTEAFF.

The chain recombines TRBV19 with TRBJ1-1; 10 bases map to TRBD1. Germline V gene lookup returns CDR1 LNHDA and CDR2 SQIVND (reference sequence). The V gene end was trimmed by 5 bases and the J gene end by 5 bases; junction bases not matched to a gene: 8. CDR3 length equals 15 residues. The CDR3 DNA follows: TGTGCCAGTAGTGCCAGGACAGGGGGGGGAACTGAAGCTTTCTTT. Amino acids: CASSARTGGGTEAFF.

This chain connects TRBV27 to TRBJ1-5, with D perhaps matching TRBD1 (5 bases). V was pared by 3 bases and J by 4 bases, with 13 bases between. CDR1 is MNHEY and CDR2 is SMNVEV in the germline V gene (reference sequence). The CDR3 is 15 amino acids. This CDR3 is CASSFQGGINQPQHF. The DNA for the CDR3 is TGTGCCAGCAGTTTTCAGGGAGGGATAAATCAGCCCCAGCATTTT.

The rearrangement links TRBV30 to TRBJ1-3; TRBD1 matches at 9 bases. The CDR3 runs to 19 residues. Germline V gene sequence: CDR1 GTSNPN, CDR2 SVGIG (reference sequence). Trimming took 3 bases from V and 0 from J; bases not matched to a gene: 15. Written as DNA, the CDR3 is TGTGCCTGGAGCCCCTGGGGACAGGGTTTATTCAACTCTGGAAACACCATATATTTT. This sequence encodes CAWSPWGQGLFNSGNTIYF.

A few counts support this clone. V is TRBV25-1 and J is TRBJ2-2, with 13 positions matching TRBD2. This CDR3 contains 16 residues. Losses at the gene ends were 4 bases for V and 1 base for J; bases not matched to a gene: 0. Germline V CDR1 and CDR2: MGHDK, SYGVNS. This chain's CDR3 is CASSGTSGGNTGELFF. CDR3 in DNA: TGTGCCAGCAGTGGGACTAGCGGGGGGAACACCGGGGAGCTGTTTTTT.

The chain links TRBV5-6 to TRBJ1-3; D not certain. The CDR3 sequence is 14 residues long. The V and J ends lost 4 bases and 1 base respectively, with 9 bases between them. The germline V gene has CDR1 SGHDT and CDR2 YYEEEE. DNA of the CDR3: TGTGCCAGCAGCCTAGGGAGGTCTGGAAACACCATATATTTT. The encoded protein is CASSLGRSGNTIYF.

The chain links TRBV3-1 (or the pseudogene TRBV3-2) to TRBJ1-2, with TRBD1 identical over 7 bases. From germline, CDR1 is LGHDT and CDR2 YNNKEL (reference sequence). The CDR3 consists of 14 residues. V gave up 1 base and J gave up 5 bases; unmatched junction bases: 4. DNA of the CDR3: TGTGCCAGCAGCCAAGCGGACAGGCCTTATGGCTACACCTTC. It is translated as CASSQADRPYGYTF.

This chain joins TRBV5-1 and TRBJ1-1; 7 bases are shared with TRBD1. Trimming at V came to 5 bases and at J to 6 bases, leaving 7 bases not matched to a gene. The CDR3 has 13 amino acids. The germline gives CDR1 SGHRS, CDR2 YFSETQ. CDR3 amino acids: CASRSTGVAEAFF. The CDR3 DNA sequence: TGCGCCAGCAGGTCTACAGGGGTGGCTGAAGCTTTCTTT.

The chain recombines TRBV4-3 with TRBJ2-7; perhaps TRBD2 as D (5 bases). Germline CDR1 is LGHNA and CDR2 is YSLEER. Trimming left V 0 bases short and J 3 bases short, with 12 bases between. This CDR3 region has 15 residues. CDR3 amino acids: CASSQERSGLYEQYF. CDR3 DNA sequence: TGCGCCAGCAGCCAAGAAAGGAGTGGACTCTACGAGCAGTACTTC.

The chain combines TRBV28 with TRBJ2-1, with D possibly being TRBD2 (6 bases). CDR1 and CDR2 from the germline V gene are MDHEN and SYDVKM. This CDR3 contains 13 residues. V was shortened by 0 bases and J by 10 bases, with 10 bases between the two germline ends. The CDR3 nucleotides are TGTGCCAGCAGTTTATGGGGGGGTCGAGAGCAGTTCTTC. It codes for CASSLWGGREQFF.

The chain uses TRBV5-4 and TRBJ2-2; the D gene is possibly TRBD1 (5 bases). The germline V gene has CDR1 SGHNT and CDR2 YYREEE (reference sequence). The CDR3 loop spans 12 amino acids. V lost 3 bases, J lost 6 bases, and 6 bases lay in between. This CDR3 is CASSSGSGELFF. In DNA form, the CDR3 reads TGTGCCAGCAGCTCAGGGTCCGGGGAGCTGTTTTTT.

This clone was detected once. V and J are TRBV19 and TRBJ1-5, with 7 nucleotides matching TRBD1. The CDR3 is 14 residues long. The germline gives CDR1 LNHDA, CDR2 SQIVND (reference sequence). V lost 7 bases, J lost 4 bases, and 7 bases stayed unmatched. The CDR3 bases are TGTGCCAGTACCCCGACAGGGAGGAATCAGCCCCAGCATTTT. Its translation: CASTPTGRNQPQHF.

The rearrangement joins TRBV9 to TRBJ1-5; no clear D gene. V was cut by 0 bases and J by 6 bases, with 10 bases left in between. This CDR3 has 14 amino acids. From germline, CDR1 is SGDLS and CDR2 YYNGEE. The CDR3 loop is CASSVGSGSQPQHF. The DNA of the CDR3 is TGTGCCAGCAGCGTAGGATCAGGTTCTCAGCCCCAGCATTTT.

The V and J genes are TRBV12-3 or TRBV12-4 and TRBJ1-3; no clear D gene. The CDR3 sequence is 13 residues long. The V and J ends lost 0 bases and 4 bases respectively, with 4 bases between them. CDR3 amino acids: CASSLARGNTIYF. In nucleotides, the CDR3 is TGTGCCAGCAGTTTAGCGCGGGGAAACACCATATATTTT.

The CDR3 loop is CASIERFGNTIYF. Written as DNA, the CDR3 is TGTGCCAGTATAGAGCGTTTCGGAAACACCATATATTTT. The chain employs TRBV19 and TRBJ1-3; D gene uncertain. CDR1 LNHDA and CDR2 SQIVND come from the germline V gene (reference sequence). Trimming cost V 7 bases and J 4 bases, with 11 bases left between them. CDR3 length equals 13 residues.

The V call is TRBV27, the J call TRBJ2-6; perhaps TRBD2 as D (5 bases). This CDR3 region has 19 residues. CDR1 is MNHEY, CDR2 SMNVEV, per germline (reference sequence). Trimming stripped 6 bases from V and 0 bases from J, with 21 bases between. CDR3 region: CASSLSATRAGSGANVLTF. The CDR3, as DNA: TGTGCCAGCAGCCTGAGTGCCACACGCGCGGGCTCTGGGGCCAACGTCCTGACTTTC.

The V gene is TRBV5-4, the J gene TRBJ1-3; D unclear. CDR3 length: 16 amino acids. V was pared by 0 bases and J by 2 bases, with 12 bases between. Germline CDR1 is SGHNT and CDR2 is YYREEE (reference sequence). CDR3: CASSLDEVDPGNTIYF. As DNA, the CDR3 is TGTGCCAGCAGCTTGGATGAGGTGGATCCTGGAAACACCATATATTTT.

The chain has TRBV4-2 and TRBJ2-1, with D perhaps matching TRBD2 (7 bases). The germline CDR1 and CDR2 sequences are LGHNA and YNFKEQ. The V end lost 5 bases, the J end lost 4 bases, and 12 bases lay between the germline ends. The CDR3 consists of 14 residues. In nucleotides, the CDR3 is TGTGCCAGCAGCTTAGGGGGGGGATACAATGAGCAGTTCTTC. Encoded protein: CASSLGGGYNEQFF.

The table lists this clone with a count of one. The chain has TRBV18 and TRBJ1-2, with 9 bases matching TRBD1. The germline V gene has CDR1 KGHSH and CDR2 LQKENI. This CDR3 comprises 15 residues. J lost 3 bases, V lost 3 bases, and 5 bases had no gene match. CDR3 in amino acids: CASSPWTGEDYGYTF. CDR3 DNA: TGTGCCAGCTCACCTTGGACAGGGGAGGACTATGGCTACACCTTC.

About this clone itself: This same CDR3 is encoded by further DNA sequences in the sample. V and J are TRBV2 and TRBJ1-1; D is uncertain. CDR3 length: 13 residues. Looked up from germline, CDR1 is SNHLY and CDR2 is FYNNEI. V shed 5 bases and J shed 2 bases, with 9 bases lying between them. The CDR3 is CASSRGLNTEAFF. CDR3 nucleotide sequence: TGTGCCAGCAGTCGGGGTCTCAACACTGAAGCTTTCTTT.

This chain joins TRBV19 and TRBJ1-5; D remains ambiguous. This CDR3 has 13 residues. The germline V gene encodes CDR1 LNHDA and CDR2 SQIVND (reference sequence). The V end was cut by 5 bases, the J end by 7 bases, with 12 bases between. CDR3 loop: CASSSIEGQPQHF. Here the CDR3 DNA reads TGTGCCAGTAGTTCAATTGAGGGACAGCCCCAGCATTTT.

This chain uses TRBV21-1 with TRBJ1-2. TRBV21-1 is deemed a pseudogene. The CDR3 contains 13 residues. As DNA, the CDR3 is TGTGCCAGCAGCACAGGGGAGGGCAAAGGCTACACCTTC. Protein sequence: CASSTGEGKGYTF.

The rearrangement links TRBV3-1 (or the pseudogene TRBV3-2) to TRBJ1-4; D is uncertain. The germline V gene encodes CDR1 LGHDT and CDR2 YNNKEL (reference sequence). Trimming pared 2 bases from V and 8 bases from J, leaving 6 bases between. This CDR3 is built from 12 residues. This CDR3 is CASSQSREKLFF. CDR3 DNA: TGTGCCAGCAGCCAAAGCAGGGAAAAACTGTTTTTT.

The J gene is TRBJ2-7, the V gene TRBV4-3; 7 nucleotides agree with TRBD1. Germline-derived CDR1 and CDR2 are LGHNA and YSLEER. With 2 bases clipped from V and 3 bases from J, the junction kept 16 bases outside the gene matches. The CDR3 loop spans 18 amino acids. The CDR3 reads CASSQTGELGLGNYEQYF. CDR3 in DNA: TGCGCCAGCAGCCAAACAGGGGAACTTGGGTTGGGGAACTACGAGCAGTACTTC.

This chain connects TRBV4-2 to TRBJ2-1; 9 bases are shared with TRBD1. V shed 4 bases and J 7 bases; nucleotides not matched to a gene: 11. CDR1 LGHNA and CDR2 YNFKEQ come from the germline V gene. The CDR3 contains 16 residues. The CDR3 DNA is TGTGCCAGCAGCCCGCGGGACAGGGAAAGTACGAATGAGCAGTTCTTC. It translates to CASSPRDRESTNEQFF.

The chain joins TRBV7-8 to TRBJ2-7; weak D call: TRBD1 (7 bases). Germline assignment: CDR1 SGHVS and CDR2 FQNEAQ. V lost 6 bases and J 1 base, leaving 22 bases between the germline ends. The CDR3 covers 17 residues. The CDR3 nucleotides are TGTGCCAGCAGAAACAGGGGACTCGAATCGATTTCCTACGAGCAGTACTTC. It encodes CASRNRGLESISYEQYF. The variable domain in full, with the rest retrieved from reference TRBV7-8 and TRBJ2-7, is GAGVSQSPRYKVAKRGQDVALRCDPISGHVSLFWYQQALGQGPEFLTYFQNEAQLDKSGLPSDRFFAERPEGSVSTLKIQRTQQEDSAVYLCASRNRGLESISYEQYFGPGTRLTVT.

The chain uses TRBV5-1 and TRBJ1-5; perhaps TRBD1 as D (5 bases). CDR3 size: 15 residues. Trimming took off 0 bases at V and 8 bases at J, with 15 bases between the two ends. Germline values: CDR1 SGHRS, CDR2 YFSETQ. The CDR3 is CASSLAGGSGEPQHF. CDR3 DNA sequence: TGCGCCAGCAGCTTGGCTGGGGGGTCAGGAGAGCCCCAGCATTTT.